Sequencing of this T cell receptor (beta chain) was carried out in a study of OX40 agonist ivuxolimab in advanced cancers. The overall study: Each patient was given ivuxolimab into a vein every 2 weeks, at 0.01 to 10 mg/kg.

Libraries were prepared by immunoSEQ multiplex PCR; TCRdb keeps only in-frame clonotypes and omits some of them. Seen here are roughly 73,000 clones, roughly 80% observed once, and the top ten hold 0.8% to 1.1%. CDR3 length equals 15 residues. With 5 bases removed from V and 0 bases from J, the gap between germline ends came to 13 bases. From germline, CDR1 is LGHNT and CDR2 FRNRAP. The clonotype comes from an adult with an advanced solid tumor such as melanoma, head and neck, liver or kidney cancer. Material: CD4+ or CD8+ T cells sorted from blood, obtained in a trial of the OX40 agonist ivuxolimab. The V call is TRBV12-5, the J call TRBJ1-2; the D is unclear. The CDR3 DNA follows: TGTGCTAGTGGTCCTTTGGCCGGGGCTAACTATGGCTACACCTTC. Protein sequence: CASGPLAGANYGYTF.